Listed below are T cell receptor beta chains from one sample, sequenced in a study of blood T cell repertoires in COVID-19. Some clones are missing from TCRdb's copy, which holds only in-frame ones; the method was immunoSEQ multiplex PCR. Counted here are some 40,000 clones, less than 70% occurring once; the ten biggest clones make up around 5.9%. The material sequenced was peripheral blood. These receptors all stem from a man aged 80 or over with acute or convalescent COVID-19. CDR3s include the opening cysteine and the closing phenylalanine or tryptophan. D genes are given only for firm matches. Some rows have no size entry. The others give once, few or many, or a class for an expanded clone.

D gene	clone size	V gene	J gene	CDR3 DNA	CDR3 protein
TRBD2	.	TRBV5-1	TRBJ2-2	TGCGCCAGCAGCTTGAGCAGCGGACTAGCGGGGGGGCCAGACACCGGGGAGCTGTTTTTT	CASSLSSGLAGGPDTGELFF
.	.	TRBV10-2	TRBJ2-3	TGCGCCAGCAAGAGGCGGAGGACAGATACGCAGTATTTT	CASKRRRTDTQYF
.	.	TRBV10-2	TRBJ1-2	TGCGCCATACAGGGTGTATATGGCTACACCTTC	CAIQGVYGYTF
.	few	TRBV19	TRBJ2-3	TGTGCCAGTAGAGAGGGGGGGGACACAGATACGCAGTATTTT	CASREGGDTDTQYF
.	.	TRBV11-2	TRBJ2-6	TGTGCCAGCAGGAGAGGGATTGGCCTCTCTGGGGCCAACGTCCTGACTTTC	CASRRGIGLSGANVLTF
.	.	TRBV14	TRBJ2-7	TGTGCCAGCAGCCAAGTAGCGGCCCTAGGGAACTACGAGCAGTACTTC	CASSQVAALGNYEQYF
TRBD1	few	TRBV30	TRBJ1-2	TGTGCCTGGAGTACCCCGACAGGGGGTAACTATGGCTACACCTTC	CAWSTPTGGNYGYTF
TRBD1	.	TRBV2	TRBJ2-7	TGTGCCAGCAGGCGAGACGGGACAGACTACGAGCAGTACTTC	CASRRDGTDYEQYF
.	.	TRBV5-1	TRBJ2-3	TGCGCCAGCAGCCCCACGGGGTCCCCCACGGGTACGCAGTATTTT	CASSPTGSPTGTQYF
.	.	TRBV7-7	TRBJ2-1	TGTGCCAGCAGCTCCCCGGGTTCCAATGAGCAGTTCTTC	CASSSPGSNEQFF
.	.	TRBV5-1	TRBJ1-5	TGCGCCAGCAGCTCGGACTATAATCAGCCCCAGCATTTT	CASSSDYNQPQHF
TRBD2	.	TRBV5-1	TRBJ2-1	TGCGCCAGCAGCTTGGTAGCGGGGGGGTCCTACAATGAGCAGTTCTTC	CASSLVAGGSYNEQFF
.	.	TRBV27	TRBJ2-7	TGTGCCAGCAGTTCACTTCTGTTCCCCCGCGAGCAGTACTTC	CASSSLLFPREQYF
TRBD2	few	TRBV5-1	TRBJ2-5	TGCGCCAGCAGCCCCGCGGGAGGGTCCGAGACCCAGTACTTC	CASSPAGGSETQYF
.	few	TRBV30	TRBJ1-1	TGTGCCTGGAGTGTAAAGGGGCGGACGGCTGAAGCTTTCTTT	CAWSVKGRTAEAFF
.	.	TRBV30	TRBJ1-2	TGTGCCTGGAGTTATGGGCAGAGGGACTATGGCTACACCTTC	CAWSYGQRDYGYTF
.	.	TRBV5-8	TRBJ1-5	TGTGCCAGCAGCATCTCGGGGGGGGGACTCTATAGCAATCAGCCCCAGCATTTT	CASSISGGGLYSNQPQHF
.	.	TRBV7-9	TRBJ2-7	TGTGCCAGCAGCTCCCCCACTAGCCGCCCCTACGAGCAGTACTTC	CASSSPTSRPYEQYF
TRBD1	.	TRBV5-1	TRBJ1-3	TGCGCCAGCAGCTTGGGCCTGACAGGGGGCGTTGGAAACACCATATATTTT	CASSLGLTGGVGNTIYF
.	.	TRBV9	TRBJ1-3	TGTGCCAGCAGCGTAGGGTGGGCCGACTCTGGAAACACCATATATTTT	CASSVGWADSGNTIYF
TRBD2	.	TRBV29-1	TRBJ2-1	TGCAGCGCCCACCTCGCAAGCGGGAGTTTCGATGAGCAGTTCTTC	CSAHLASGSFDEQFF
.	.	TRBV5-8	TRBJ2-3	TGTGCCAGCAGCTTGTTCTCGGGGTCGGGAAAGGATACGCAGTATTTT	CASSLFSGSGKDTQYF
TRBD1	.	TRBV5-1	TRBJ1-1	TGCGCCAGCAGATCAACAGGGGTAGGTACTGAAGCTTTCTTT	CASRSTGVGTEAFF
TRBD2	.	TRBV10-3	TRBJ2-1	TGTGCCATCAGCCTTTACATAGCGGGAGGGCCCAATGAGCAGTTCTTC	CAISLYIAGGPNEQFF
TRBD1	.	TRBV5-4	TRBJ2-1	TGTGCCAGCAGCCACCGGGACAGGGGATACGATGAGCAGTTCTTC	CASSHRDRGYDEQFF
TRBD1	.	TRBV6-1	TRBJ2-5	TGTGCCAGCAGTGATCGAGGACAGGGAGGAGAGACCCAGTACTTC	CASSDRGQGGETQYF
.	.	TRBV19	TRBJ2-1	TGTGCCAGTAGTATAAGGGTGGACAGTATCGATGAGCAGTTCTTC	CASSIRVDSIDEQFF
TRBD1	.	TRBV11-3	TRBJ2-1	TGTGCCAGCAGCCCGGCGGACAGGGCTTTTTCGTTCTTC	CASSPADRAFSFF
TRBD1	.	TRBV19	TRBJ1-2	TGTGCCAGTAGTATAGCAGGGGGAAATAACTATGGCTACACCTTC	CASSIAGGNNYGYTF
.	.	TRBV5-8	TRBJ1-1	TGTGCCAGCAGCTCGGACAGAGGCTATGAAGCTTTCTTT	CASSSDRGYEAFF
.	few	TRBV7-9	TRBJ2-2	TGTGCCAGCAGCTTAGACAGTACCGGGGAGCTGTTTTTT	CASSLDSTGELFF
TRBD1	.	TRBV18	TRBJ2-1	TGTGCCAGCTCAGCCGGGACAGGCACCTACAATGAGCAGTTCTTC	CASSAGTGTYNEQFF
TRBD2	few	TRBV4-3	TRBJ2-7	TGCGCCAGCAGCCAAGATAGGAGCGGGAGCTACGAGCAGTACTTC	CASSQDRSGSYEQYF
TRBD1	few	TRBV5-5	TRBJ1-5	TGTGCCAGCAGCTTGAGCGGGACAGGGGTCAACCCCAATCAGCCCCAGCATTTT	CASSLSGTGVNPNQPQHF
TRBD1	.	TRBV7-7	TRBJ2-5	TGTGCTAGCAGCATCGGACAGGGGAGTTTGGAGACCCAGTACTTC	CASSIGQGSLETQYF
.	.	TRBV4-1	TRBJ2-7	TGCGCCAGCAGCCAAGGGATGGGGGCTGGCGAGCAGTACTTC	CASSQGMGAGEQYF
.	.	TRBV10-3	TRBJ1-6	TGTGCCATCAACAGGGCCCATAATTCACCCCTCCACTTT	CAINRAHNSPLHF
.	.	TRBV2	TRBJ1-3	TGTGCCAGCAGTTTCGACAGGAGGCCCTCTGGAAACACCATATATTTT	CASSFDRRPSGNTIYF
.	.	TRBV3-1/TRBV3-2	TRBJ1-6	TGTGCCAGCAGCCGGATGCGGAGTTATTCACCCCTCCACTTT	CASSRMRSYSPLHF
.	once	TRBV4-1	TRBJ2-7	TGCGCCAGCAGCCAAGCCCCGTTTTACGAGCAGTACTTC	CASSQAPFYEQYF
.	.	TRBV19	TRBJ1-1	TGTGCCAGTAGTACCATTTCTAGGAGGGGTCGGTTTCCCACTGAAGCTTTCTTT	CASSTISRRGRFPTEAFF